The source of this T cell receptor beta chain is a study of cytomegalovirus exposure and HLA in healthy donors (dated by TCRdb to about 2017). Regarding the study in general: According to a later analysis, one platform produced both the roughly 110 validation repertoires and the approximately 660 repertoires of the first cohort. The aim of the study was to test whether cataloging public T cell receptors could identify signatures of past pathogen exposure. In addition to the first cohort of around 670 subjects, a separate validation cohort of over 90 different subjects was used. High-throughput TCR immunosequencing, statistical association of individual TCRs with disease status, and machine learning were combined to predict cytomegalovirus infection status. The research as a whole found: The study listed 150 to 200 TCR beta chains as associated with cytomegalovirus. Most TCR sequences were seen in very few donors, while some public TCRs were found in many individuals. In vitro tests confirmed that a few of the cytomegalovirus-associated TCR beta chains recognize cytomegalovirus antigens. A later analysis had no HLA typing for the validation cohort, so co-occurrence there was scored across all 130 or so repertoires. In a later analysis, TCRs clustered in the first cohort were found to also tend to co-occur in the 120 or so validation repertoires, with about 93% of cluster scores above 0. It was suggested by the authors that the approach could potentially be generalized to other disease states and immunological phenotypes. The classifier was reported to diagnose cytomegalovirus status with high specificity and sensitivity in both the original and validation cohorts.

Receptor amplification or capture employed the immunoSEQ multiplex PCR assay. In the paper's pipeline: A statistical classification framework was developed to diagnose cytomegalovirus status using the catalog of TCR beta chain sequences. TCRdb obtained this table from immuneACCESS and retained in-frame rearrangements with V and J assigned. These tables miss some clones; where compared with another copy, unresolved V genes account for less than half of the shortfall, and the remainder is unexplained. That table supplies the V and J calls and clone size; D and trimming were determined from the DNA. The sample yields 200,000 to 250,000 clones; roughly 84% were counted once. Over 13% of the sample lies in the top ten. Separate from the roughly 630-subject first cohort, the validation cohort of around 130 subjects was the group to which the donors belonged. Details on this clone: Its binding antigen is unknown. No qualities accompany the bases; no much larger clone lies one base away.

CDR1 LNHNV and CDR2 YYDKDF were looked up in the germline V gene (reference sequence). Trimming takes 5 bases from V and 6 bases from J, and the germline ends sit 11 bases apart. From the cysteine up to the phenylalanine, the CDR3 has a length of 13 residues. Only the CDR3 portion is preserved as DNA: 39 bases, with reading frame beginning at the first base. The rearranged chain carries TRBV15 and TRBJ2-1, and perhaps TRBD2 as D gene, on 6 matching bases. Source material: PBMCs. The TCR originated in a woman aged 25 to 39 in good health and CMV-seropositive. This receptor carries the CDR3 CATSPTSFNEQFF. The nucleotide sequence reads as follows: TGTGCCACCAGCCCGACTAGTTTCAATGAGCAGTTCTTC.